This entry describes one TCR beta chain. What it recognizes is unknown. The data belong to a study of lymphopenia after photon versus proton radiotherapy. Study results and limitations: Survival link was tested only in deceased patients; proton benefit remains a possibility. After the lymphocyte nadir, photon-treated repertoires showed oligoclonal expansion, especially of CD8+ Temra cells. Photon-treated patients lost naive T cells and TCR diversity; proton-treated stayed stable.

This CDR3 region has 15 residues. The germline V gene has CDR1 MNHEY and CDR2 SVGAGI. The V end lost 0 bases, the J end lost 6 bases, and 14 bases lay between the germline ends. TCRdb keeps only in-frame clones here, not all; method: immunoSEQ multiplex PCR. The sample consists of roughly 17,000 clones, 80% to 90% of them appearing once. The gene calls are TRBV6-5 and TRBJ1-1; D remains ambiguous. The sequenced sample was peripheral blood, obtained from a patient treated with proton-based radiotherapy. This receptor was obtained from a man between 65 and 85 years old with pancreatic cancer. In nucleotides, the CDR3 is TGTGCCAGCAGTTACTCCGCCTCAATTGGGGCTGAAGCTTTCTTT. Translated, it gives CASSYSASIGAEAFF.